This TCR beta chain was sequenced in a study of siplizumab effects on memory and regulatory T cells. General study findings and limits: Significantly reduced by siplizumab was the cumulative frequency of alloreactive sequences, namely those traceable to unstimulated CD4+ memory cells. Proliferating siplizumab-culture Tregs lacked confirmation of suppressive function.

The assay looked at 99,000 or so TCR templates in each sample. Clones were sequenced by immunoSEQ multiplex PCR, and TCRdb holds only the in-frame ones, with some missing. The data show around 100,000 clones, 93% seen once. With regard to this clone: The target antigen is unknown.

V lost 3 bases, J lost 8 bases, and 22 bases lay in between. CDR3 length: 15 residues. Germline CDR1 and CDR2: GTSNPN and SVGIG (reference sequence). The origin of this receptor is a human donor in good health. The sequencing input was Tregs sorted from blood. This rearrangement joins TRBV30 to TRBJ1-2; D perhaps matches TRBD1 (5 bases). The CDR3 here is CAWSHISSGDPGYTF. As DNA, the CDR3 is TGTGCCTGGAGCCACATAAGCTCGGGGGATCCGGGCTACACCTTC.